The 20 T cell receptor beta chains below were found in one sample sequenced in a study of blood T cell repertoires in COVID-19. Assay: immunoSEQ multiplex PCR; the TCRdb copy retains only in-frame clones and omits some. The data contain roughly 150,000 clones, 83% of them seen just once; the ten biggest clones take up approximately 19%. Sequences were obtained from peripheral blood. The receptors come from a woman between 65 and 79 years old who had recovered from COVID-19.

This chain joins TRBV7-2 and TRBJ2-2; TRBD2 aligns across 10 bases. The J segment lost 3 bases and the V segment lost 0 bases, leaving 7 bases of the junction unmatched. Germline V CDR1 and CDR2: SGHTA, FQGNSA. CDR3 length equals 18 residues. This CDR3 reads CASSLALPTSGDTGELFF. The CDR3 bases are TGTGCCAGCAGCTTAGCTCTCCCCACTAGCGGGGACACCGGGGAGCTGTTTTTT.

A few counts support this clone. V is TRBV5-4 and J is TRBJ2-1; 10 bases agree with TRBD1. V lost 1 base, J lost 6 bases, and 7 bases stayed unmatched. Germline assignment: CDR1 SGHNT and CDR2 YYREEE (reference sequence). The CDR3 length is 16 residues. CDR3 sequence (DNA): TGTGCCAGCAGCTTGCCGACAGGGGGCATAGGCAATGAGCAGTTCTTC. Translating gives CASSLPTGGIGNEQFF.

About this clone: This CDR3 is also generated by other DNA sequences in the sample. V usage is TRBV2 and J usage is TRBJ1-2; 11 nucleotides agree with TRBD1. CDR1 SNHLY and CDR2 FYNNEI come from the germline V gene. V shed 6 bases, J shed 6 bases, and the junction held 3 bases outside the gene matches. The CDR3 runs to 13 residues. The CDR3 DNA reads as TGTGCCAGCAGGGACAGGGGGCCGGATGGCTACACCTTC. This sequence encodes CASRDRGPDGYTF.

The V call is TRBV18, the J call TRBJ1-2; possibly TRBD1 for D (6 bases). This CDR3 is built from 14 residues. Trimming pared 3 bases from V and 8 bases from J, leaving 16 bases between. Germline CDR1 reads KGHSH; CDR2 reads LQKENI. CDR3: CASSPSADSLGYTF. The DNA for the CDR3 is TGTGCCAGCTCACCTTCCGCGGACAGTTTGGGCTACACCTTC.

V is TRBV7-6 and J is TRBJ1-1, with a possible D match to TRBD1 (5 bases). The CDR3 length is 14 residues. Germline CDR1 and CDR2: SGHVS and FNYEAQ. Trimming pared 2 bases from V and 5 bases from J, leaving 12 bases between. CDR3 residues: CASSLRWGETEAFF. As DNA, the CDR3 is TGTGCCAGCAGCTTAAGATGGGGCGAAACTGAAGCTTTCTTT.

The rearrangement joins TRBV4-2 to TRBJ2-6; a possible D gene is TRBD2 (6 bases). V lost 7 bases and J lost 3, with 19 bases in between. There are 17 residues in the CDR3. The germline CDR1 and CDR2 sequences are LGHNA and YNFKEQ. The CDR3 DNA sequence: TGTGCCAGCACCTCCTCGCTCCGGGAGAGTGGGGCCAACGTCCTGACTTTC. Its protein is CASTSSLRESGANVLTF.

This rearrangement joins TRBV12-3 or TRBV12-4 to TRBJ2-1; a possible D gene is TRBD1 (7 bases). Trimming left V 8 bases short and J 8 bases short, with 13 bases between. This CDR3 has 12 amino acids. CDR3 nucleotides: TGTGCCAGCTGCCAGGGGGACTATGAGCAGTTCTTC. This encodes CASCQGDYEQFF.

The rearrangement uses TRBV28 and TRBJ2-7; 12 nucleotides align to TRBD2. V gave up 1 base and J gave up 3 bases; unmatched junction bases: 4. CDR3 size: 16 residues. CDR1 is MDHEN, CDR2 SYDVKM, per germline. The CDR3 here is CASSLSPTSGGYEQYF. The CDR3, as DNA: TGTGCCAGCAGTTTATCCCCGACTAGCGGGGGCTACGAGCAGTACTTC.

This clone was detected a few times. The chain carries TRBV24-1 and TRBJ1-5; no reliable D call. V lost 5 bases, J lost 4 bases, and 8 bases lay in between. The germline CDR1 and CDR2 sequences are KGHDR and SFDVKD. The CDR3 length is 13 residues. This chain's CDR3 is CATSGSPNQPQHF. The CDR3 nucleotides are TGTGCCACCAGTGGTAGCCCGAATCAGCCCCAGCATTTT.

The CDR3: CATSRDRLGYPSPHYGYTF. For the CDR3, the DNA is TGTGCCACCAGCAGAGATCGCCTCGGGTACCCCTCTCCACACTATGGCTACACCTTC. V gene TRBV15 combines with J gene TRBJ1-2; D unresolved. This CDR3 comprises 19 residues. Deletions cut 0 bases from V and 3 bases from J, with 23 bases between. CDR1 and CDR2 from the germline V gene are LNHNV and YYDKDF (reference sequence). Full variable domain (outside the CDR3, taken from reference TRBV15 and TRBJ1-2): DAMVIQNPRYQVTQFGKPVTLSCSQTLNHNVMYWYQQKSSQAPKLLFHYYDKDFNNEADTPDNFQSRRPNTSFCFLDIRSPGLGDTAMYLCATSRDRLGYPSPHYGYTFGSGTRLTVV.

This chain joins TRBV12-3 or TRBV12-4 and TRBJ1-2; tentatively, D is TRBD1 (6 bases). The CDR3 loop spans 12 amino acids. Trimming took 1 base from V and 7 from J, leaving 7 bases between them. Here the CDR3 reads CASSLVGAGYTF. CDR3 DNA sequence: TGTGCCAGCAGTTTAGTGGGGGCTGGCTACACCTTC.

This sequence joins TRBV6-7 and TRBJ2-3, with 8 bases identical to TRBD2. TRBV6-7 is flagged as an ORF with uncertain function. This CDR3 has 16 amino acids. After removal of 5 bases from V and 2 bases from J, the junction contained 9 bases not matched to a gene. The CDR3 reads CASSHPGGGPTDTQYF. The CDR3 coding sequence is TGTGCCAGCAGTCACCCCGGGGGGGGACCCACAGATACGCAGTATTTT.

V is TRBV6-5 and J is TRBJ2-5; weak D call: TRBD1 (6 bases). The CDR3 extends over 13 amino acids. Germline values: CDR1 MNHEY, CDR2 SVGAGI. V was pared by 9 bases and J by 5 bases, with 16 bases between. CDR3 residues: CASGNRDRETQYF. In DNA form, the CDR3 reads TGTGCCAGTGGGAACAGGGACCGGGAGACCCAGTACTTC.

This chain uses TRBV14 with TRBJ2-2; no firm D call. The CDR3 has 14 residues. V lost 4 bases to trimming and J lost 5 bases, with 11 bases between them. The germline CDR1 and CDR2 sequences are SGHDN and FVKESK. DNA for the CDR3: TGTGCCAGCAGCCCGCTCCTCGGGACCGGGGAGCTGTTTTTT. This encodes CASSPLLGTGELFF.

The chain carries TRBV7-2 and TRBJ2-7, with no clear D. Trimming took 0 bases from V and 0 from J, leaving 9 bases between them. The CDR3 loop spans 15 amino acids. Germline V gene lookup returns CDR1 SGHTA and CDR2 FQGNSA. The CDR3 DNA follows: TGTGCCAGCAGCTTAGCGGGCCAACTCTCCTACGAGCAGTACTTC. This codes for CASSLAGQLSYEQYF. The full variable domain, completed using reference TRBV7-2 and TRBJ2-7, is GAGVSQSPSNKVTEKGKDVELRCDPISGHTALYWYRQSLGQGLEFLIYFQGNSAPDKSGLPSDRFSAERTGGSVSTLTIQRTQQEDSAVYLCASSLAGQLSYEQYFGPGTRLTVT.

V and J are TRBV7-2 and TRBJ2-1; 8 bases line up with TRBD2. Trimming at V came to 5 bases and at J to 8 bases, leaving 20 bases not matched to a gene. Germline V gene sequence: CDR1 SGHTA, CDR2 FQGNSA. The CDR3 consists of 18 residues. The CDR3 spells CASSPGFVAGGRGDEQFF. The CDR3 coding sequence is TGTGCCAGCAGCCCCGGCTTCGTTGCGGGAGGACGGGGGGATGAGCAGTTCTTC.

The V gene is TRBV5-5, the J gene TRBJ2-7; TRBD2 is a possible D gene (6 bases). Germline V CDR1 and CDR2: SGHKS, YYEKEE (reference sequence). The CDR3 sequence is 15 residues long. Trimming stripped 1 base from V and 4 bases from J, with 15 bases between. CDR3 in amino acids: CASSLLGGVGYEQYF. The CDR3 DNA reads TGTGCCAGCAGCTTGTTGGGCGGGGTTGGGTACGAGCAGTACTTC.

The chain has TRBV3-1 (or the pseudogene TRBV3-2) and TRBJ1-6; TRBD1 matches 7 bases. Trimming removed 3 bases from V and 10 bases from J; junction bases left unmatched: 3. The length of the CDR3 is 13 residues. Per germline, CDR1 LGHDT and CDR2 YNNKEL (reference sequence). This chain's CDR3 is CASSHEGGSPLHF. Written as DNA, the CDR3 is TGTGCCAGCAGCCACGAAGGGGGCTCACCCCTCCACTTT.

This clone was observed a single time. The chain carries TRBV18 and TRBJ1-2, with 8 positions matching TRBD1. Germline CDR1 reads KGHSH; CDR2 reads LQKENI. CDR3 length equals 12 residues. V was clipped by 5 bases and J by 6 bases; unmatched bases: 2. The CDR3 DNA reads as TGTGCCAGCTCAGAACAGGGGGATGGCTACACCTTC. Translated, it gives CASSEQGDGYTF.

The chain recombines TRBV11-2 with TRBJ2-5; 7 bases match TRBD2. The trim removed 3 bases at V and 2 bases at J, leaving 3 bases unmatched. Germline loops: CDR1 SGHAT, CDR2 FQNNGV. The CDR3 sequence is 14 residues long. The CDR3 DNA reads TGTGCCAGCAGCTTGGGCGGGGGACAAGAGACCCAGTACTTC. It translates to CASSLGGGQETQYF. Full variable domain (missing parts from reference TRBV11-2 and TRBJ2-5): EAGVAQSPRYKIIEKRQSVAFWCNPISGHATLYWYQQILGQGPKLLIQFQNNGVVDDSQLPKDRFSAERLKGVDSTLKIQPAKLEDSAVYLCASSLGGGQETQYFGPGTRLLVL.